One and the same sample provided the 25 T cell receptor beta chains below, sequenced in a study of beta chain features in type 1 diabetes. These receptors have no known antigen. Expressed TCRB transcripts were sequenced after all isolated RNA was converted to cDNA. Some clones are missing from TCRdb's copy, which holds only in-frame ones; the method was immunoSEQ multiplex PCR. Of about 270,000 clones in the sample, roughly an eighth were seen once. Study-wide results and caveats: In all four CD4+ subsets, TCRB CDR3 length was significantly, moderately reduced in type 1 diabetes.

Sequenced input: naive CD4+ T cells from blood. The source of these receptors is a man aged 25 to 40 with type 1 diabetes.

The rearrangement links TRBV11-2 to TRBJ2-7; 12 bases agree with TRBD2. The V and J ends lost 3 bases and 6 bases, in that order; junction bases with no gene match: 6. From germline, CDR1 is SGHAT and CDR2 FQNNGV. The CDR3 sequence is 15 residues long. Written as DNA, the CDR3 is TGTGCCAGCAGCTTTGAACTACTAGCGGGAGGCGAGCAGTACTTC. Translation: CASSFELLAGGEQYF. The entire variable domain, with the rest obtained from reference TRBV11-2 and TRBJ2-7, is as follows: EAGVAQSPRYKIIEKRQSVAFWCNPISGHATLYWYQQILGQGPKLLIQFQNNGVVDDSQLPKDRFSAERLKGVDSTLKIQPAKLEDSAVYLCASSFELLAGGEQYFGPGTRLTVT.

The chain carries TRBV5-1 and TRBJ2-3, with 11 nucleotides matching TRBD1. The CDR3 totals 15 residues. CDR1 SGHRS and CDR2 YFSETQ come from the germline V gene. The junction had 5 bases not matched to a gene; V was cut back by 3 bases and J by 5 bases. CDR3 sequence (DNA): TGCGCCAGCAGCTCCGGACAGGGGGCCATAGATACGCAGTATTTT. Protein sequence: CASSSGQGAIDTQYF.

V and J are TRBV7-2 and TRBJ2-7; D is unresolved. The CDR3 has 11 amino acids. The germline gives CDR1 SGHTA, CDR2 FQGNSA. The germline V and J ends were trimmed by 4 bases and 8 bases, with 9 bases remaining between them. The CDR3 DNA sequence: TGTGCCAGCAGCTCCAACTCCAAGCAGTACTTC. Translated: CASSSNSKQYF.

This clone was detected only a few times. V is TRBV19 and J is TRBJ2-7; 9 positions agree with TRBD2. The trim removed 2 bases at V and 0 bases at J, leaving 2 bases unmatched. This CDR3 is 15 amino acids long. Per germline, CDR1 LNHDA and CDR2 SQIVND (reference sequence). The CDR3 coding sequence is TGTGCCAGTAGTATAATAGCGGGGGACTCCTACGAGCAGTACTTC. Its protein product is CASSIIAGDSYEQYF.

The rearrangement joins TRBV5-4 to TRBJ1-1; D is perhaps TRBD1 (5 bases). Germline V CDR1 and CDR2: SGHNT, YYREEE (reference sequence). This CDR3 comprises 19 residues. Trimming took 6 bases from V and 4 from J, leaving 31 bases between them. CDR3 nucleotides: TGTGCCAGCACCACTCGAAGGGGCGCCGGCTCTTGGTTGTCCACTGAAGCTTTCTTT. Amino acid sequence: CASTTRRGAGSWLSTEAFF. The full variable domain, in which reference TRBV5-4 and TRBJ1-1 provide the parts outside the CDR3, is ETGVTQSPTHLIKTRGQQVTLRCSSQSGHNTVSWYQQALGQGPQFIFQYYREEENGRGNFPPRFSGLQFPNYSSELNVNALELDDSALYLCASTTRRGAGSWLSTEAFFGQGTRLTVV.

This clone showed up just a few times. The genes are TRBV27 and TRBJ2-3; D not certain. The germline V and J ends were trimmed by 6 bases and 1 base, with 8 bases remaining between them. Germline lookup yields CDR1 MNHEY and CDR2 SMNVEV (reference sequence). The CDR3 contains 13 residues. CDR3 nucleotide sequence: TGTGCCAGCAGCCAGAGGCGCACAGATACGCAGTATTTT. This translates into CASSQRRTDTQYF.

In its sample, this clone was seen a few times. The chain recombines TRBV7-9 with TRBJ2-1; weak D call: TRBD2 (5 bases). CDR1 is SEHNR and CDR2 is FQNEAQ in the germline V gene (reference sequence). The CDR3 sequence is 11 residues long. V lost 5 bases to trimming and J lost 10 bases, with 9 bases between them. CDR3: CASSGGREQFF. CDR3 sequence (DNA): TGTGCCAGCAGCGGTGGGAGAGAGCAGTTCTTC.

This clone showed up just a few times. J is TRBJ1-5 and V is TRBV7-9; 8 nucleotides line up with TRBD1. Per germline, CDR1 SEHNR and CDR2 FQNEAQ (reference sequence). With V trimmed by 5 bases and J by 5 bases, 5 bases remained unmatched. The CDR3 contains 14 residues. CDR3 sequence (DNA): TGTGCCAGCAGCCTGGGGACAGGTCATCAGCCCCAGCATTTT. Protein: CASSLGTGHQPQHF.

The sample holds a few counts of this clone. The J gene is TRBJ1-5, the V gene TRBV7-2, with D tentatively TRBD1 (6 bases). Per germline, CDR1 SGHTA and CDR2 FQGNSA. The germline V and J ends were trimmed by 5 bases and 5 bases, with 13 bases remaining between them. The CDR3 is made up of 14 amino acids. The CDR3 DNA is TGTGCCAGCAGCCTTACCTGGACAGATCAGCCCCAGCATTTT. This codes for CASSLTWTDQPQHF.

The chain has TRBV18 and TRBJ1-1; no clear D gene. CDR1 is KGHSH and CDR2 is LQKENI in the germline V gene. The CDR3 has 14 amino acids. Trimming cost V 2 bases and J 1 base, with 8 bases left between them. The CDR3 is CASSPARQNTEAFF. The CDR3 DNA reads as TGTGCCAGCTCACCAGCCCGACAGAACACTGAAGCTTTCTTT. Based on the CDR3 plus reference TRBV18 and TRBJ1-1, the full variable domain is NAGVMQNPRHLVRRRGQEARLRCSPMKGHSHVYWYRQLPEEGLKFMVYLQKENIIDESGMPKERFSAEFPKEGPSILRIQQVVRGDSAAYFCASSPARQNTEAFFGQGTRLTVV.

The V and J genes are TRBV15 and TRBJ2-7; perhaps TRBD1 as D (5 bases). There are 16 residues in the CDR3. CDR1 is LNHNV and CDR2 is YYDKDF in the germline V gene (reference sequence). V was pared by 1 base and J by 2 bases, with 15 bases between. CDR3 amino acids: CATSRGAGLGPYEQYF. The CDR3 DNA is TGTGCCACCAGCAGAGGGGCAGGGTTAGGTCCCTACGAGCAGTACTTC.

This clone was found a few times. The J gene is TRBJ2-4, the V gene TRBV4-1, with TRBD1 identical over 9 bases. There are 18 residues in the CDR3. Germline V gene sequence: CDR1 MGHRA, CDR2 YSYEKL. Losses at the gene ends were 1 base for V and 0 bases for J; bases not matched to a gene: 7. The CDR3 bases are TGCGCCAGCAGCCAAGCCGCAGGGACAGGGTCAGCCAAAAACATTCAGTACTTC. Protein sequence: CASSQAAGTGSAKNIQYF.

V and J are TRBV30 and TRBJ1-1; 9 bases align to TRBD1. The CDR3 length is 13 residues. Germline CDR1 and CDR2: GTSNPN and SVGIG (reference sequence). V dropped 7 bases and J dropped 4; count of bases not matched to a gene: 7. The chain's CDR3 is CASPAGQGTEAFF. CDR3 in DNA: TGTGCCTCCCCGGCGGGACAGGGCACTGAAGCTTTCTTT.

The chain employs TRBV18 and TRBJ2-5; 9 bases map to TRBD1. This CDR3 comprises 15 residues. V lost 4 bases and J lost 4; bases outside the gene matches: 7. Germline V CDR1 and CDR2: KGHSH, LQKENI. In DNA, the CDR3 is TGTGCCAGCTCACTCGGGACAGGGTCTCTAGAGACCCAGTACTTC. Its protein product is CASSLGTGSLETQYF.

The V gene is TRBV15, the J gene TRBJ1-2; D perhaps matches TRBD1 (5 bases). This CDR3 is 14 amino acids long. CDR1 and CDR2 from the germline V gene are LNHNV and YYDKDF (reference sequence). Trimming pared 0 bases from V and 8 bases from J, leaving 13 bases between. As DNA, the CDR3 is TGTGCCACCAGCAGAGATTTAATAGGGGAAGGCTACACCTTC. It is translated as CATSRDLIGEGYTF.

The J gene is TRBJ1-1, the V gene TRBV29-1; unclear D gene. The CDR3 is 13 amino acids. V lost 4 bases, J lost 5 bases, and 14 bases lay in between. Germline V gene sequence: CDR1 SQVTM, CDR2 ANQGSEA. DNA of the CDR3: TGCAGCGTTGCGGGAAGTATAGTAACTGAAGCTTTCTTT. Amino acids: CSVAGSIVTEAFF.

In this sample, this clone turned up a few times. This sequence joins TRBV14 and TRBJ2-1; 12 bases are shared with TRBD2. V shed 4 bases, J shed 8 bases, and the junction held 9 bases outside the gene matches. The CDR3 consists of 16 residues. Looked up from germline, CDR1 is SGHDN and CDR2 is FVKESK. As DNA, the CDR3 is TGTGCCAGCAGCCCCTGGTCTAGCGGGAGGGCGTATGAGCAGTTCTTC. This translates into CASSPWSSGRAYEQFF.

This clone was counted only a few times. This rearrangement joins TRBV28 to TRBJ2-1, with 9 bases matching TRBD2. Trimming removed 5 bases from V and 12 bases from J; junction bases left unmatched: 5. This CDR3 has 12 residues. Germline V CDR1 and CDR2: MDHEN, SYDVKM. CDR3 in amino acids: CASSLAGPRQFF. In DNA form, the CDR3 reads TGTGCCAGCAGTCTAGCGGGACCCCGGCAGTTCTTC. The full variable domain, completed using reference TRBV28 and TRBJ2-1, is DVKVTQSSRYLVKRTGEKVFLECVQDMDHENMFWYRQDPGLGLRLIYFSYDVKMKEKGDIPEGYSVSREKKERFSLILESASTNQTSMYLCASSLAGPRQFFGPGTRLTVL.

This clone has just a few counts. The CDR3 sequence: CASSARDRGLGYTF. CDR3 sequence (DNA): TGTGCCAGCAGCGCCCGGGACAGGGGGCTTGGCTACACCTTC. The chain recombines TRBV9 with TRBJ1-2, with 12 positions matching TRBD1. The CDR3 extends over 14 amino acids. The J segment lost 7 bases and the V segment lost 3 bases, leaving 4 bases of the junction unmatched. Germline lookup yields CDR1 SGDLS and CDR2 YYNGEE.

The chain uses TRBV29-1 and TRBJ2-3; 9 positions agree with TRBD1. The length of the CDR3 is 13 residues. With 7 bases clipped from V and 5 bases from J, the junction kept 7 bases outside the gene matches. From germline, CDR1 is SQVTM and CDR2 ANQGSEA. CDR3 sequence: CSAGTGRGDTQYF. CDR3 nucleotide sequence: TGCAGCGCCGGGACAGGGAGGGGAGATACGCAGTATTTT.

A few counts support this clone. The V call is TRBV9, the J call TRBJ2-5; TRBD2 matches 9 bases. CDR1 is SGDLS, CDR2 YYNGEE, per germline. The CDR3 is 14 residues long. J lost 1 base, V lost 3 bases, and 1 base had no gene match. CDR3 residues: CASSATSGQETQYF. The CDR3, as DNA: TGTGCCAGCAGCGCGACTAGCGGCCAAGAGACCCAGTACTTC. Complete variable domain (other parts from reference TRBV9 and TRBJ2-5): DSGVTQTPKHLITATGQRVTLRCSPRSGDLSVYWYQQSLDQGLQFLIQYYNGEERAKGNILERFSAQQFPDLHSELNLSSLELGDSALYFCASSATSGQETQYFGPGTRLLVL.

Only a few counts were recorded for this clone. V gene TRBV9 combines with J gene TRBJ2-7, with TRBD2 matching over 9 bases. This CDR3 is built from 17 residues. With 4 bases clipped from V and 7 bases from J, the junction kept 18 bases outside the gene matches. Germline V gene lookup returns CDR1 SGDLS and CDR2 YYNGEE. As DNA, the CDR3 is TGTGCCAGCAGCCCCCGGGCCGGGACTAGCTTTCGCGGTGAGCAGTACTTC. Protein product: CASSPRAGTSFRGEQYF.

This clone was seen a handful of times. This rearrangement joins TRBV7-9 to TRBJ2-7, with TRBD2 identical over 8 bases. In germline, CDR1 is SEHNR, CDR2 FQNEAQ (reference sequence). The CDR3 has 14 residues. Trimming cost V 2 bases and J 3 bases; bases outside gene matches: 3. Written as DNA, the CDR3 is TGTGCCAGCAGCTTAATGGCGGGAGGCTACGAGCAGTACTTC. Amino acids: CASSLMAGGYEQYF.

This clone has more than one count but fewer than ten. The chain combines TRBV7-2 with TRBJ2-7; possibly TRBD2 for D (6 bases). The V and J ends lost 2 bases and 2 bases respectively, with 13 bases between them. Germline-derived CDR1 and CDR2 are SGHTA and FQGNSA. This CDR3 has 15 residues. The CDR3 region has the DNA TGTGCCAGCAGCTTAAGTTGGGACTCAGCCTACGAGCAGTACTTC. Translation gives CASSLSWDSAYEQYF.

This clone was seen a few times. The chain has TRBV4-2 and TRBJ2-3, with D perhaps TRBD2 (5 bases). Between the trimmed V and J ends, which lost 0 bases and 2 bases, there was a span of 9 bases. This CDR3 region has 15 residues. Germline V gene sequence: CDR1 LGHNA, CDR2 YNFKEQ. CDR3 in amino acids: CASSQDRTSTDTQYF. DNA for the CDR3: TGTGCCAGCAGCCAAGATAGGACTTCCACAGATACGCAGTATTTT.